This paragraph reports one T cell receptor (beta chain). Its antigen is as yet unknown. This may come from a read error, since a much larger clone is one base off. This CDR3 is 13 amino acids long. Germline-derived CDR1 and CDR2 are SGHDT and YYEEEE. This entry is derived from a study of post-analysis software for immune sequencing data. On the study more broadly: Relapsing-remitting, secondary progressive and progressive-relapsing courses of multiple sclerosis were included. The study's findings and limits: Roughly five TRBV segments appeared more often in patients than in controls, and TRBV5-6, TRBV5-1 and TRBV20-1 were among these. Same-batch preparations were strongly co-clustered by F measure. Controls had significantly higher normalized Chao1 diversity than multiple sclerosis patients.

The TCR beta cDNA libraries carried unique molecular identifiers. Each sample of 1 to 10 million input T cells yielded 500,000 or so cDNA molecules, so each molecule approximated one T cell. TCRdb reprocessed the PCR reads via MiXCR and lists one record per CDR3 protein. The sample holds around 190,000 distinct CDR3 sequences, 29% seen once. Specimen: blood. This TCR came from a girl under 18 with multiple sclerosis. The V call is TRBV5-6, the J call TRBJ2-7, with TRBD1 as a possible D gene (6 bases). The DNA end lines up better with TRBJ2-5; the J call may be wrong. The CDR3 nucleotides are TGTGCCGGCACCAGTTCTCAGGGGGAGACCCAGTACTTC. This translates into CAGTSSQGETQYF.